This TCR beta chain appears in the sequencing data of a study of radiation and T cells in renal cell carcinoma. Only in-frame clones appear in the TCRdb table, and some are missing; sequencing was by immunoSEQ multiplex PCR. The sample records 120,000 or so clones, roughly four fifths being singletons. As to this clone: No antigen is known for it.

Time point in this sample: blood 2 weeks post-SBRT. Treatment defined: 15 Gy SBRT to primary tumor, nephrectomy 4 weeks later. The tumor was a clear cell renal cell carcinoma. Study-level points and caveats: Top tumor clonotypes rose in blood 2 weeks post-radiation, then contracted.

This specimen consisted of blood, obtained from a patient whose treatment included radiotherapy and nephrectomy. This TCR derives from a man in his forties or fifties with renal cell carcinoma.

CDR3 in amino acids: CASSPPDGRDYEQYF. DNA for the CDR3: TGTGCCAGCAGTCCGCCGGATGGCAGGGACTACGAGCAGTACTTC. V is TRBV27 and J is TRBJ2-7; possible D gene TRBD1, 5 bases. The length of the CDR3 is 15 residues. Germline values: CDR1 MNHEY, CDR2 SMNVEV (reference sequence). V shed 5 bases and J shed 3 bases, with 17 bases lying between them.